Below, 3 T cell receptor beta chains from the same sample are listed, as sequenced in a study of blood T cell repertoires in COVID-19. Some clones are missing from TCRdb's copy, which holds only in-frame ones; the method was immunoSEQ multiplex PCR. The sample gives roughly 180,000 clones, around 84% of which show up once; 5% to 6% is in the top ten. Sequencing was carried out using peripheral blood. These receptors all come from a woman aged 45-59 years with COVID-19, enrolled during active disease.

In this sample, this clone turned up once. V gene TRBV12-3 or TRBV12-4 combines with J gene TRBJ1-1; tentative D call: TRBD1 (5 bases). The CDR3 runs 13 residues. Trimming took off 4 bases at V and 1 base at J, with 7 bases between the two ends. The DNA for the CDR3 is TGTGCCAGCAGTTGGGGCGGGAACACTGAAGCTTTCTTT. Encoded protein: CASSWGGNTEAFF.

J is TRBJ2-5 and V is TRBV6-1; perhaps TRBD2 as D (7 bases). The CDR3 covers 15 residues. The germline V gene has CDR1 MNHNS and CDR2 SASEGT. V was trimmed by 2 bases and J by 1 base, leaving 11 bases between them. CDR3 loop: CASSERGAVQETQYF. DNA for the CDR3: TGTGCCAGCAGTGAACGGGGGGCAGTCCAAGAGACCCAGTACTTC.

The chain has TRBV5-1 and TRBJ2-2, with unresolved D. Trimming cost V 1 base and J 7 bases, with 8 bases left between them. Germline CDR1 SGHRS, CDR2 YFSETQ. The CDR3 sequence is 13 residues long. In nucleotides, the CDR3 is TGCGCCAGCAGCTTGAGACTTGGCGGGGAGCTGTTTTTT. Translating it yields CASSLRLGGELFF.